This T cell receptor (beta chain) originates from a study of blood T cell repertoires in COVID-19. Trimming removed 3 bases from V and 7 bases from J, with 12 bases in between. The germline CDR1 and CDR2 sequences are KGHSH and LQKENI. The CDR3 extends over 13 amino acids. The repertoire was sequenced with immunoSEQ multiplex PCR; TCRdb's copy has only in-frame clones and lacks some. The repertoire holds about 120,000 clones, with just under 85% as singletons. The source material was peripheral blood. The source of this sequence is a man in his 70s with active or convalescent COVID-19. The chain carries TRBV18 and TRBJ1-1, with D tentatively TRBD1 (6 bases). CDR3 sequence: CASSPSGDSEAFF. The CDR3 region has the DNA TGTGCCAGCTCACCTTCAGGGGATAGTGAAGCTTTCTTT.